The 30 T cell receptor beta chains presented below share a single source sample, sequenced in a study of blood T cells in healthy people across ages (dated by TCRdb to the mid-2010s). The library was made by 5' RACE. Sequenced using an Illumina HiSeq 2500. A second PCR of roughly 6 to 11 cycles was performed with a sample-barcoded 5' primer and a J-beta primer mix. The public reads were run again by TCRdb, first through fastp at Q25 and then through MiXCR, and only productive beta chains were kept. A single entry per CDR3 protein holds the most common genes and DNA from its merged rows. The sample records roughly 1.6 million distinct CDR3 sequences, about 35% of which are singletons. The ten largest clones represent around 11% of the sample. Sequencing was carried out using blood. These receptors came from a woman in her thirties in good health.

This clonotype was detected a few times. This chain links TRBV20-1 with TRBJ1-2; D may be TRBD1 (6 bases). The CDR3 loop spans 13 amino acids. Germline lookup yields CDR1 DFQATT and CDR2 SNEGSKA (reference sequence). Trimming took 0 bases from V and 4 from J, leaving 9 bases between them. CDR3 nucleotides: TGCAGTGCTAGAGAAACAGGGTCCTATGGCTACACCTTC. Protein product: CSARETGSYGYTF.

The chain couples TRBV5-5 to TRBJ2-1, with D possibly matching TRBD2 (5 bases). V lost 1 base and J 5 bases, leaving 19 bases between the germline ends. Germline loops: CDR1 SGHKS, CDR2 YYEKEE (reference sequence). The CDR3 consists of 17 residues. CDR3 DNA sequence: TGTGCCAGCAGCTTGCGTCCGGGGATAGCTCCCAACAATGAGCAGTTCTTC. This encodes CASSLRPGIAPNNEQFF.

This chain joins TRBV2 and TRBJ1-6; D remains unclear. The CDR3 covers 13 residues. V was trimmed by 8 bases and J by 7 bases, leaving 12 bases between them. CDR1 and CDR2 (germline): SNHLY, FYNNEI. The CDR3 reads CASLQNPNSPLHF. The CDR3 coding sequence is TGTGCCAGCCTGCAGAACCCGAATTCACCCCTCCACTTT.

With respect to this clonotype: The junction departs from the called germline gene at one end, perhaps through a read error. The rearrangement uses TRBV4-2 and TRBJ2-4; the D is unclear. This CDR3 contains 11 residues. CDR1 LGHNA and CDR2 YNFKEQ come from the germline V gene. This CDR3 reads CAGSQGGEQYF. The CDR3 bases are TGTGCCGGCAGCCAAGGCGGTGAGCAGTACTTC.

This clonotype came up a few times. This rearrangement joins TRBV3-1 to TRBJ2-7, with TRBD2 identical over 9 bases. This CDR3 spans 15 amino acids. Looked up from germline, CDR1 is LGHDT and CDR2 is YNNKEL (reference sequence). Germline trimming cut 1 base from V and 2 bases from J; bases unmatched to any gene: 3. The CDR3: CASSQVTSGPYEQYF. For the CDR3, the DNA is TGTGCCAGCAGCCAAGTGACTAGCGGTCCCTACGAGCAGTACTTC.

The table lists this clonotype with a few counts. The rearrangement links TRBV3-1 to TRBJ2-3; TRBD2 is a possible D gene (5 bases). This CDR3 comprises 18 residues. Trimming shortened V by 1 base and J by 0 bases, and 17 bases separated the two germline ends. CDR1 is LGHDT, CDR2 YNNKEL, per germline (reference sequence). CDR3 protein: CASSQGWRAASSTDTQYF. DNA of the CDR3: TGTGCCAGCAGCCAAGGTTGGCGGGCGGCCTCTAGCACAGATACGCAGTATTTT.

This clonotype has only a few counts. The chain employs TRBV7-2 and TRBJ2-7; 9 bases agree with TRBD1. With 3 bases clipped from V and 2 bases from J, the junction kept 5 bases outside the gene matches. This CDR3 spans 15 amino acids. Germline V gene data show CDR1 as SGHTA and CDR2 as FQGNSA. This CDR3 reads CASSFGTGITYEQYF. CDR3 DNA sequence: TGTGCCAGCAGCTTCGGGACAGGGATAACCTACGAGCAGTACTTC.

Worth noting for this clonotype: A much bigger clone sits one base away, suggesting this may be a read error. The chain is built from TRBV29-1 and TRBJ2-7; perhaps TRBD1 as D (5 bases). CDR1 and CDR2 (germline): SQVTM, ANQGSEA. CDR3 length equals 13 residues. The CDR3 sequence is CSGTPRSSHEQYF. The CDR3 DNA reads as TGCAGCGGGACACCTCGGAGCTCCCACGAGCAGTACTTC.

This clonotype was observed a handful of times. CDR3 sequence reads: CASREWSLNTEAFF. Here the CDR3 DNA reads TGTGCCAGCAGGGAGTGGTCCCTGAACACTGAAGCTTTCTTT. The chain combines TRBV27 with TRBJ1-1; D gene unclear. This CDR3 spans 14 amino acids. With 6 bases removed from V and 0 bases from J, the gap between germline ends came to 11 bases. Per the germline V gene, CDR1 is MNHEY and CDR2 is SMNVEV (reference sequence).

The chain links TRBV20-1 to TRBJ1-2, with D perhaps TRBD1 (6 bases). There are 13 residues in the CDR3. CDR1 is DFQATT and CDR2 is SNEGSKA in the germline V gene (reference sequence). Trimming took 5 bases from V and 3 from J, leaving 13 bases between them. This chain's CDR3 is CSAARDTDYGYTF. In DNA form, the CDR3 reads TGCAGTGCTGCCCGGGACACGGACTATGGCTACACCTTC.

This clonotype was detected only a few times. The J gene is TRBJ1-1, the V gene TRBV20-1, with TRBD1 matching 7 bases. From germline, CDR1 is DFQATT and CDR2 SNEGSKA (reference sequence). Trimming cost V 5 bases and J 0 bases; bases outside gene matches: 3. The CDR3 spans 13 residues. CDR3 region: CSARGTVNTEAFF. The CDR3 DNA reads TGCAGTGCTCGAGGGACAGTGAACACTGAAGCTTTCTTT.

The chain carries TRBV27 and TRBJ2-1; 10 bases line up with TRBD2. Germline V CDR1 and CDR2: MNHEY, SMNVEV (reference sequence). V lost 6 bases to trimming and J lost 6 bases; unmatched junction nucleotides: 5. This CDR3 comprises 14 residues. CDR3 in DNA: TGTGCCAGCAGAGAAAGCGGGAGGGCCAATGAGCAGTTCTTC. Amino acids: CASRESGRANEQFF.

This clonotype was counted between two and nine times. The genes are TRBV6-1 and TRBJ2-5, with 11 bases identical to TRBD2. This CDR3 is 14 amino acids long. The V segment lost 7 bases and the J segment 2 bases; nucleotides outside the gene matches: 3. The V gene's germline CDR1 is MNHNS and CDR2 SASEGT. CDR3 loop: CASTLAGGQETQYF. The CDR3 nucleotides are TGTGCCAGCACTCTAGCGGGGGGACAAGAGACCCAGTACTTC.

This sequence joins TRBV18 and TRBJ1-2; 10 bases line up with TRBD1. The CDR3 loop spans 14 amino acids. J lost 5 bases, V lost 3 bases, and 3 bases had no gene match. Germline CDR1 and CDR2: KGHSH and LQKENI. CDR3 sequence reads: CASSPDRGKYGYTF. The CDR3 bases are TGTGCCAGCTCACCGGACAGGGGGAAGTATGGCTACACCTTC.

A few counts support this clonotype. This chain connects TRBV4-1 to TRBJ2-7, with D possibly being TRBD1 or TRBD2 (5 bases each). Deletions cut 4 bases from V and 3 bases from J, with 10 bases between. The CDR3 extends over 13 amino acids. CDR1 MGHRA and CDR2 YSYEKL come from the germline V gene. The CDR3 DNA reads TGCGCCAGCAGCCGGGGACCGGGCTACGAGCAGTACTTC. This translates into CASSRGPGYEQYF.

This clonotype turned up a few times. A much larger clonotype is one base distant, so this may be a read error. The rearrangement joins TRBV7-9 to TRBJ2-6, with a tentative D call TRBD1 (5 bases). Germline CDR1 reads SEHNR; CDR2 reads FQNEAQ (reference sequence). The CDR3 contains 16 residues. The CDR3 DNA sequence: TGTGCCAGCAGCTTAACAGCGATGTCTGGGGCCAACGCCCTGACTTTC. It yields the protein CASSLTAMSGANALTF.

The J gene is TRBJ2-1, the V gene TRBV5-1, with no clear D. Germline V gene sequence: CDR1 SGHRS, CDR2 YFSETQ. V was cut by 3 bases and J by 12 bases, with 19 bases left in between. There are 14 residues in the CDR3. The CDR3 protein is CASSSITTDRGQFF. The CDR3 DNA follows: TGCGCCAGCAGCTCGATCACGACGGACCGCGGGCAGTTCTTC.

This chain links TRBV7-3 with TRBJ2-5, with 7 nucleotides matching TRBD2. Germline V gene sequence: CDR1 SGHTA, CDR2 FQGTGA. The CDR3 extends over 15 amino acids. V lost 5 bases to trimming and J lost 3 bases; unmatched junction nucleotides: 9. This CDR3 is CASSLEGGPEETQYF. The CDR3 DNA reads as TGTGCCAGCAGCCTAGAGGGAGGGCCTGAAGAGACCCAGTACTTC. The variable domain in full, completed from reference TRBV7-3 and TRBJ2-5, reads GAGVSQTPSNKVTEKGKYVELRCDPISGHTALYWYRQSLGQGPEFLIYFQGTGAADDSGLPNDRFFAVRPEGSVSTLKIQRTERGDSAVYLCASSLEGGPEETQYFGPGTRLLVL.

The chain uses TRBV4-1 and TRBJ1-5; tentative D call: TRBD1 (5 bases). Trimming removed 6 bases at V and 10 bases at J, with 22 bases between. The CDR3 contains 15 residues. Germline V CDR1 and CDR2: MGHRA, YSYEKL. The CDR3 protein is CASSGHSSGSSPQHF. The CDR3 DNA is TGCGCCAGCAGTGGACACTCCTCTGGTAGCAGTCCCCAGCATTTT.

The chain recombines TRBV7-9 with TRBJ2-3; 9 bases line up with TRBD1. Germline lookup yields CDR1 SEHNR and CDR2 FQNEAQ (reference sequence). The CDR3 contains 16 residues. Trimming removed 4 bases from V and 6 bases from J; junction bases left unmatched: 11. CDR3 DNA sequence: TGTGCCAGCAGCTCAGATCGGACAGGGGCGCCCGATACGCAGTATTTT. Its protein is CASSSDRTGAPDTQYF.

In this sample, this clonotype turned up once. The chain joins TRBV6-1 to TRBJ1-4, with D perhaps TRBD1 (6 bases). The CDR3 runs to 16 residues. Deletions cut 2 bases from V and 8 bases from J, with 18 bases between. CDR1 and CDR2 from the germline V gene are MNHNS and SASEGT. The CDR3 bases are TGTGCCAGCAGTGAACTTCGGGACACATTCGGCGAAAAACTGTTTTTT. As protein: CASSELRDTFGEKLFF.

This clonotype was counted between two and nine times. One end of the junction varies from germline; a read error may be responsible. The chain employs TRBV5-4 and TRBJ2-3, with TRBD1 matching over 8 bases. The CDR3 covers 16 residues. Germline lookup yields CDR1 SGHNT and CDR2 YYREEE (reference sequence). The CDR3 loop is CASSSWTGTHTDTQYF. DNA of the CDR3: TGTGCCAGTAGCTCCTGGACAGGGACCCACACAGATACGCAGTATTTT. Full variable domain (remainder filled in from reference TRBV5-4 and TRBJ2-3): ETGVTQSPTHLIKTRGQQVTLRCSSQSGHNTVSWYQQALGQGPQFIFQYYREEENGRGNFPPRFSGLQFPNYSSELNVNALELDDSALYLCASSSWTGTHTDTQYFGPGTRLTVL.

This clonotype was seen a few times. This chain joins TRBV10-2 and TRBJ2-1, with 11 bases matching TRBD2. The germline CDR1 and CDR2 sequences are WSHSY and SAAADI. V was clipped by 1 base and J by 3 bases; unmatched bases: 8. There are 18 residues in the CDR3. CDR3 nucleotide sequence: TGCGCCAGCAGTGAGTACGTTGTAGCGGGAGGGGACTACAATGAGCAGTTCTTC. Translated: CASSEYVVAGGDYNEQFF.

The chain recombines TRBV3-1 with TRBJ2-4, with D uncertain. The DNA end is more similar to TRBJ2-5, so the J call may be wrong. In germline, CDR1 is LGHDT, CDR2 YNNKEL (reference sequence). The CDR3 has 12 amino acids. The chain's CDR3 is CASSQDIETQYF. The CDR3 DNA reads TGTGCCAGCAGCCAAGACATAGAGACCCAGTACTTC.

The chain employs TRBV18 and TRBJ2-7, with 10 bases that match TRBD2. CDR3 length equals 15 residues. Germline V CDR1 and CDR2: KGHSH, LQKENI. Germline trimming cut 0 bases from V and 7 bases from J; bases unmatched to any gene: 6. The CDR3 bases are TGTGCCAGCTCACCACCGGGGCTAGCGGGAGTAGAGCAGTACTTC. Translating it yields CASSPPGLAGVEQYF.

V gene TRBV7-9 combines with J gene TRBJ2-1; D might be TRBD1 (5 bases). Germline CDR1 SEHNR, CDR2 FQNEAQ (reference sequence). Trimming stripped 1 base from V and 0 bases from J, with 19 bases between. The CDR3 sequence is 19 residues long. In DNA form, the CDR3 reads TGTGCCAGCAGCTTAGGACACCTACTCAGGGTAGGCTCCTACAATGAGCAGTTCTTC. It translates to CASSLGHLLRVGSYNEQFF.

This clonotype has more than one count but fewer than ten. This chain uses TRBV25-1 with TRBJ2-7; D might be TRBD1 (5 bases). CDR3 length: 13 amino acids. The germline V gene encodes CDR1 MGHDK and CDR2 SYGVNS. The V gene lost 4 bases and the J gene lost 4 bases, with 11 bases spanning the gap. CDR3 coding DNA: TGTGCCAGCAGTGGACAGCTCCCTTACGAGCAGTACTTC. This encodes CASSGQLPYEQYF.

The sample holds a few counts of this clonotype. The chain couples TRBV4-1 to TRBJ1-4, with a possible D match to TRBD1 (5 bases). CDR3 size: 15 residues. Trimming took off 0 bases at V and 8 bases at J, with 13 bases between the two ends. The V gene's germline CDR1 is MGHRA and CDR2 YSYEKL. This CDR3 is CASSQDGAEGEKLFF. The CDR3 nucleotides are TGCGCCAGCAGCCAAGATGGGGCAGAAGGGGAAAAACTGTTTTTT.

The sample holds a few counts of this clonotype. The chain couples TRBV29-1 to TRBJ1-6; no clear D. Trimming cost V 5 bases and J 15 bases, with 8 bases left between them. The CDR3 spans 9 residues. The germline V gene encodes CDR1 SQVTM and CDR2 ANQGSEA. The CDR3 spells CSVWTGLHF. The CDR3 coding sequence is TGCAGCGTTTGGACTGGCCTCCACTTT.

The chain combines TRBV2 with TRBJ2-7, with 12 nucleotides matching TRBD1. V shed 6 bases and J 6 bases; nucleotides not matched to a gene: 9. The CDR3 totals 15 residues. CDR1 and CDR2 (germline): SNHLY, FYNNEI. Here the CDR3 reads CASSPGTGGWGEQYF. CDR3 sequence (DNA): TGTGCCAGCAGCCCCGGGACAGGGGGCTGGGGCGAGCAGTACTTC.